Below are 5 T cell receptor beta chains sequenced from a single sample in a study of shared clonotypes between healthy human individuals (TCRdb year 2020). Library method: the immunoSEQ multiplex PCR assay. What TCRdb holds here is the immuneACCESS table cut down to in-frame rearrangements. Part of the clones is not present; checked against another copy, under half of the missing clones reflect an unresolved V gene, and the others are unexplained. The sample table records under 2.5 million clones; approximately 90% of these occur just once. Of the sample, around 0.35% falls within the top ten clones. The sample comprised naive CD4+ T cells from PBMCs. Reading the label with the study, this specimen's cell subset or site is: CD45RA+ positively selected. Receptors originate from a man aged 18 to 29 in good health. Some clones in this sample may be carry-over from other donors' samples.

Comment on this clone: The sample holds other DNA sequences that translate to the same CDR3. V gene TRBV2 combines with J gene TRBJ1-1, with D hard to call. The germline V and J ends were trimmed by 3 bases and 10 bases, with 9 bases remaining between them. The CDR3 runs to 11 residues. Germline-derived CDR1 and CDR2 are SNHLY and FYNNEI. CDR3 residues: CASSESGGAFF. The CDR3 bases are TGTGCCAGCAGTGAGTCGGGAGGAGCTTTCTTT. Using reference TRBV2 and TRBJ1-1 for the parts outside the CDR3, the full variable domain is EPEVTQTPSHQVTQMGQEVILRCVPISNHLYFYWYRQILGQKVEFLVSFYNNEISEKSEIFDDQFSVERPDGSNFTLKIRSTKLEDSAMYFCASSESGGAFFGQGTRLTVV.

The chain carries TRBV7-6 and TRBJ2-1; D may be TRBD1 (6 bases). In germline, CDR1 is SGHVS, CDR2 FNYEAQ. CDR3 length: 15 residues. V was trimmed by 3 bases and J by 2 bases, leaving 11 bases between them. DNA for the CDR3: TGTGCCAGCAGCTTCTACAGGGTTACCTACAATGAGCAGTTCTTC. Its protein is CASSFYRVTYNEQFF.

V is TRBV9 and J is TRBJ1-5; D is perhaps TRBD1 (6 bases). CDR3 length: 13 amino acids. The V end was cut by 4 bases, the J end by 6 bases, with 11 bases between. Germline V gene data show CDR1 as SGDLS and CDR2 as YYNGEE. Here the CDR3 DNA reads TGTGCCAGCAGCTTAACGGACAGTCAGCCCCAGCATTTT. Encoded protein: CASSLTDSQPQHF.

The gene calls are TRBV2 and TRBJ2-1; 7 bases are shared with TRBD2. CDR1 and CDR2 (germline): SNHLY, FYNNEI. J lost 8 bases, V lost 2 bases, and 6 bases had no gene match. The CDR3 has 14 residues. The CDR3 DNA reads TGTGCCAGCAGTGAACCAGAGACTAGCCATGAGCAGTTCTTC. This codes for CASSEPETSHEQFF. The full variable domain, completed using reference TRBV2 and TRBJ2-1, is EPEVTQTPSHQVTQMGQEVILRCVPISNHLYFYWYRQILGQKVEFLVSFYNNEISEKSEIFDDQFSVERPDGSNFTLKIRSTKLEDSAMYFCASSEPETSHEQFFGPGTRLTVL.

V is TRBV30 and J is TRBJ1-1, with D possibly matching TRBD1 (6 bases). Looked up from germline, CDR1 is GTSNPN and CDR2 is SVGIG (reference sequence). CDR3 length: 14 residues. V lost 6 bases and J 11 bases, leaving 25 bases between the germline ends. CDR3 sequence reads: CACQGSGARLRAFF. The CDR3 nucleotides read TGTGCCTGCCAAGGGTCGGGGGCCCGACTGCGGGCTTTCTTT.